The entry that follows covers one T cell receptor beta chain sequence. What it recognizes is unknown. This CDR3 is 14 amino acids long. CDR1 and CDR2 (germline): LGHNA, YSLEER. V gave up 1 base and J gave up 9 bases; unmatched junction bases: 2. Reverse transcription of all isolated RNA meant that expressed TCRB transcripts were sequenced. Produced via immunoSEQ multiplex PCR; TCRdb's table is partial and in-frame only. The sample has 20,000 to 25,000 clones, around 57% seen once. The data are from a study of beta chain features in type 1 diabetes. Naive, central memory, regulatory and stem cell-like memory cells within the CD4+ compartment were sorted using CD45RO/CCR7/CD25/CD127/CD95/CD27. Findings of the study overall: All four CD4+ subsets from Type 1 diabetes patients carried moderately but significantly shorter TCRB CDR3s. Patients with type 1 diabetes showed fewer VDJ junction insertions and more deletions. The naive, central memory and Treg TCRB repertoires of patients appeared to be more similar to one another than those of healthy donors.

The chain recombines TRBV4-3 with TRBJ1-6, with 8 bases fitting TRBD1. The clonotype comes from a young man with type 1 diabetes. The material sequenced was stem cell memory CD4+ T cells from blood. The CDR3 here is CASSQATGGSPLHF. In nucleotides, the CDR3 is TGCGCCAGCAGCCAAGCAACAGGGGGTTCACCCCTCCACTTT.